These 19 T cell receptor beta chains share one sample of origin, sequenced in a study of neoadjuvant anti-PD-1 for oral cavity cancer. Noted time point: after neoadjuvant nivolumab, at surgical resection. Here immunoSEQ multiplex PCR was the method, and the copy in TCRdb shows in-frame clones only, minus some. The sample has 9,500 to 15,000 clones, 71% seen once. The input for sequencing was PBMCs, taken after nivolumab (anti-PD-1) treatment. All receptors come from a person aged 35-79 years with oral cavity squamous cell carcinoma.

The chain carries TRBV28 and TRBJ1-1; D unresolved. Germline V lookup: CDR1 MDHEN, CDR2 SYDVKM. CDR3 length: 13 residues. Trimming took 5 bases from V and 0 from J, leaving 7 bases between them. The CDR3 nucleotides read TGTGCCAGCAGTCTTCCGATGAACACTGAAGCTTTCTTT. As protein: CASSLPMNTEAFF.

The gene calls are TRBV28 and TRBJ2-7, with 11 nucleotides matching TRBD2. V was pared by 5 bases and J by 1 base, with 10 bases of the junction left unmatched. This CDR3 region has 17 residues. From germline, CDR1 is MDHEN and CDR2 SYDVKM. The CDR3 region has the DNA TGTGCCAGCAGTCTACTCCCCGGGACTAGCGGATCCTACGAGCAGTACTTC. Its protein is CASSLLPGTSGSYEQYF. The complete variable domain, with remaining parts taken from reference TRBV28 and TRBJ2-7, reads DVKVTQSSRYLVKRTGEKVFLECVQDMDHENMFWYRQDPGLGLRLIYFSYDVKMKEKGDIPEGYSVSREKKERFSLILESASTNQTSMYLCASSLLPGTSGSYEQYFGPGTRLTVT.

This chain joins TRBV6-6 and TRBJ1-1; D is undetermined. Trimming took 6 bases from V and 0 from J, leaving 11 bases between them. The CDR3 extends over 14 amino acids. CDR1 MNHNY and CDR2 SVGAGI come from the germline V gene (reference sequence). CDR3 sequence (DNA): TGTGCCAGCAGGAAAATCAGAATGAACACTGAAGCTTTCTTT. Translating gives CASRKIRMNTEAFF.

The chain combines TRBV30 with TRBJ1-3; no definite D call. Trimming took 0 bases from V and 4 from J, leaving 7 bases between them. Germline assignment: CDR1 GTSNPN and CDR2 SVGIG (reference sequence). This CDR3 spans 13 amino acids. This CDR3 is CAWSVTRGNTIYF. The CDR3 region has the DNA TGTGCCTGGAGTGTTACCAGGGGAAACACCATATATTTT.

The gene calls are TRBV11-3 and TRBJ2-5; 10 positions match TRBD2. CDR1 and CDR2 from the germline V gene are SGHNT and YENEEA. The V gene end was trimmed by 1 base and the J gene end by 1 base; junction bases not matched to a gene: 3. The CDR3 is made up of 16 amino acids. In nucleotides, the CDR3 is TGTGCCAGCAGCTTAGCTAGCGGGAGCCGCCAAGAGACCCAGTACTTC. Translated, it gives CASSLASGSRQETQYF.

The rearrangement uses TRBV2 and TRBJ2-3; TRBD2 matches at 8 bases. V lost 2 bases to trimming and J lost 2 bases; unmatched junction nucleotides: 6. This CDR3 contains 16 residues. Germline CDR1 and CDR2: SNHLY and FYNNEI. The CDR3 DNA follows: TGTGCCAGCAGTGAAAGGGAGCGGGGGACCACAGATACGCAGTATTTT. Its translation is CASSERERGTTDTQYF.

This chain links TRBV5-1 with TRBJ2-1, with D uncertain. Germline CDR1 is SGHRS and CDR2 is YFSETQ. The CDR3 sequence is 16 residues long. V gave up 6 bases and J gave up 7 bases, with 23 bases separating them. DNA for the CDR3: TGCGCCAGCAACCCTGTGGACGTAAATGCTGGGAATGAGCAGTTCTTC. It translates to CASNPVDVNAGNEQFF.

The chain links TRBV28 to TRBJ2-7, with D tentatively TRBD1 (5 bases). The CDR3 spans 14 residues. V was pared by 11 bases and J by 2 bases, with 19 bases between. CDR1 MDHEN and CDR2 SYDVKM come from the germline V gene. CDR3 sequence reads: CADRNRQTTYEQYF. The CDR3 DNA reads as TGTGCCGACCGAAACCGACAGACAACCTACGAGCAGTACTTC.

The chain is built from TRBV5-6 and TRBJ2-1; 8 bases line up with TRBD1. This CDR3 contains 15 residues. Germline V lookup: CDR1 SGHDT, CDR2 YYEEEE. Germline trimming cut 3 bases from V and 4 bases from J; bases unmatched to any gene: 6. This chain's CDR3 is CASSWGTGPYNEQFF. CDR3 nucleotide sequence: TGTGCCAGCAGCTGGGGGACAGGACCTTACAATGAGCAGTTCTTC.

The chain links TRBV4-2 to TRBJ2-7; 7 bases match TRBD2. The CDR3 loop spans 15 amino acids. The germline CDR1 and CDR2 sequences are LGHNA and YNFKEQ. V lost 7 bases, J lost 4 bases, and 13 bases stayed unmatched. As DNA, the CDR3 is TGTGCCAGCACCCCGTCCGGGACTACCCGATACGAGCAGTACTTC. It yields the protein CASTPSGTTRYEQYF.

This chain uses TRBV4-1 with TRBJ2-2; D tentatively fits TRBD1 or TRBD2 (5 bases each). Germline CDR1 is MGHRA and CDR2 is YSYEKL. Trimming stripped 3 bases from V and 1 base from J, with 18 bases between. CDR3 length: 18 amino acids. CDR3 protein: CASSQRGLRTLNTGELFF. CDR3 DNA: TGCGCCAGCAGCCAGAGGGGATTGCGGACCCTGAACACCGGGGAGCTGTTTTTT.

This chain connects TRBV28 to TRBJ2-1; 7 bases map to TRBD2. This CDR3 is 14 amino acids long. The germline gives CDR1 MDHEN, CDR2 SYDVKM. V lost 0 bases and J lost 6; bases outside the gene matches: 2. Here the CDR3 DNA reads TGTGCCAGCAGTTTATGGGGAGGGTTCAATGAGCAGTTCTTC. This encodes CASSLWGGFNEQFF.

CDR3 sequence: CASSPRTGSYEQYF. In DNA, the CDR3 is TGTGCCAGCAGTCCCCGGACCGGCTCCTACGAGCAGTACTTC. The chain links TRBV28 to TRBJ2-7; D gene unclear. The CDR3 consists of 14 residues. Germline V CDR1 and CDR2: MDHEN, SYDVKM. The germline V and J ends were trimmed by 5 bases and 0 bases, with 11 bases remaining between them. The variable domain in full, with the rest retrieved from reference TRBV28 and TRBJ2-7, is DVKVTQSSRYLVKRTGEKVFLECVQDMDHENMFWYRQDPGLGLRLIYFSYDVKMKEKGDIPEGYSVSREKKERFSLILESASTNQTSMYLCASSPRTGSYEQYFGPGTRLTVT.

The V and J genes are TRBV13 and TRBJ2-4, with 14 bases matching TRBD2. V lost 5 bases to trimming and J lost 3 bases; unmatched junction nucleotides: 9. Germline-derived CDR1 and CDR2 are PRHDT and FYEKMQ (reference sequence). The CDR3 length is 18 residues. For the CDR3, the DNA is TGTGCCAGCAGCACGGGACTAGCGGGAGAATTAGGCAAAAACATTCAGTACTTC. Encoded protein: CASSTGLAGELGKNIQYF.

This clone appeared a few times. The chain couples TRBV19 to TRBJ1-5, with 9 bases fitting TRBD1. With 5 bases clipped from V and 4 bases from J, the junction kept 9 bases outside the gene matches. The CDR3 runs 16 residues. Germline CDR1 LNHDA, CDR2 SQIVND (reference sequence). The CDR3, as DNA: TGTGCCAGTAGTCTAAGACCGACAGGGGGAAATCAGCCCCAGCATTTT. As protein: CASSLRPTGGNQPQHF.

The V and J genes are TRBV9 and TRBJ2-3; TRBD2 aligns across 11 bases. The CDR3 is 14 amino acids. Trimming removed 4 bases from V and 4 bases from J; junction bases left unmatched: 2. The germline gives CDR1 SGDLS, CDR2 YYNGEE. The CDR3 protein is CASSTSGSADTQYF. Here the CDR3 DNA reads TGTGCCAGCAGCACTAGCGGGAGTGCAGATACGCAGTATTTT.

The rearrangement uses TRBV11-2 and TRBJ1-1, with D unresolved. Germline CDR1 and CDR2: SGHAT and FQNNGV. The CDR3 runs 14 residues. V lost 1 base and J lost 3, with 9 bases in between. The CDR3: CASSLVVGDTEAFF. The CDR3 region has the DNA TGTGCCAGCAGCTTAGTAGTCGGGGACACTGAAGCTTTCTTT.

The chain couples TRBV2 to TRBJ1-5, with 9 bases aligning to TRBD1. The junction had 8 bases not matched to a gene; V was cut back by 5 bases and J by 6 bases. Germline loops: CDR1 SNHLY, CDR2 FYNNEI. The CDR3 runs to 15 residues. In DNA form, the CDR3 reads TGTGCCAGCAGTTCGGGACAGGGTGTTTTTCAGCCCCAGCATTTT. Translating gives CASSSGQGVFQPQHF.

This clone occurred once. The chain links TRBV27 to TRBJ1-5; 9 bases agree with TRBD1. From germline, CDR1 is MNHEY and CDR2 SMNVEV (reference sequence). V gave up 9 bases and J gave up 7 bases; unmatched junction bases: 10. This CDR3 comprises 14 residues. This CDR3 reads CASRTGTGNQPQHF. CDR3 DNA: TGTGCCAGTAGGACCGGGACAGGGAACCAGCCCCAGCATTTT.